Sequencing of this T cell receptor beta chain was carried out in a study of long-term antiretroviral therapy in people with HIV (dated by TCRdb to the early 2020s). Some background on the complete study: The earliest samples were collected roughly a decade before the 2015 WHO recommendation for immediate ART, at a time when ART was usually postponed until CD4 counts fell. A retrospective serial study tested whether ART initiation and durable HIV suppression were associated with changes in peripheral blood TRB repertoire composition and diversity. From over 25 adults with confirmed HIV infection, the cohort provided fewer than 200 cryopreserved PBMC samples, gathered serially across a mean of about six years (range 1-12). No cross-contamination during QIAcube processing turned up in test extractions that ran a monoclonal T-cell line alongside some 34 polyclonal samples. Among the 30 to 35 participants with HIV, eleven were female. Results and caveats for the whole study, not just this receptor: ART initiation was associated with a significant increase in TRB diversity, but diversity stayed significantly below transplant donor controls even after long-term ART. Samples dated from the mid-2000s to the late 2010s, and the ART regimens used may be less effective than current ones. Because pre-ART samples had limited cell numbers, unsorted PBMC were profiled rather than sorted CD4+ and CD8+ T cells. Owing to limited PBMC availability, only the TCR beta chain was sequenced, without alpha chain pairing. Inferences about post-ART repertoire changes are limited because no data were available on ART adherence, viral resistance or therapy changes. Compared with controls, HIV repertoires had narrower CDR3 length ranges, and the network structure pointed to an antigen-experienced repertoire that shifted only slightly toward naive after ART. Expanded TRB clones identified before ART initiation dominated the repertoire at all time points, although this dominance fluctuated and declined in many PLHIV after ART.

The table lists this clone with a count of one. Its antigen is currently not known. No base qualities exist here, and no much larger clone lies one base off it. Inclusion was restricted to participants for whom at least one PBMC sample before ART initiation and at least two post-ART samples were available. Every participant with HIV received treatment in the United States of America. Before DNA extraction, cryopreserved samples of roughly 0.85-11 million PBMC were thawed and then washed. At the time of the earliest PBMC sample, participants with HIV were aged between roughly 20 and 54 years. PBMC samples were contributed by each participant from 1-4 timepoints before ART initiation and 2-8 timepoints after ART initiation, with a median of 7 samples. Serial HIV viral load, CD4+ T-cell count, ART history and demographic data were obtained for every participant. Using a Qiagen kit on a QIAcube, genomic DNA was extracted from unsorted PBMC, with samples processed in batches of 12.

The immunoSEQ hsTCRB v3.0 assay was used at survey level resolution to sequence the TRB variable region. The target sequencing depth for TRB was about 35,000-50,000 T-cell genomes per sample. TRB libraries were pooled and sequenced on an Illumina MiSeq using a v3 150-cycle kit. The original pipeline was this. Repertoire analysis was run in R within a reproducible Nextflow workflow that covered QC, data transformation and analysis. LymphoSeq2, an R package for exploring AIRR-Seq data, was used to implement the custom analyses. A few samples yielding fewer than 5000 total TRB sequences were excluded, leaving roughly 200 analyzed HIV repertoires. Among the approximately 200 retained HIV repertoires, some 60 were collected before ART initiation and 120 to 140 were collected after ART initiation. Each repertoire was downsampled to 5000 TRB nucleotide sequences, and summary statistics were averaged across 100 downsampling iterations. TRB sequences were retained for analysis only if CDR3 regions of at least seven amino acids were present. A Shannon entropy-derived clonality score and the Gini coefficient were used to measure diversity. In repertoire networks, the top 5000 CDR3 amino acid sequences were linked whenever an edit distance of one separated two sequences. For TRB CDR3 amino acid sequences, antigen specificity groups and MHC restriction were predicted with GLIPH2. Known CMV, EBV, HIV or tissue antigen associations were flagged by matching CDR3 amino acid sequences against VDJdb and McPAS-TCR. Pre-ART, post-ART and control groups were compared with Wilcoxon signed-rank tests and Holm-Bonferroni correction. TCRdb holds this immuneACCESS table with in-frame rearrangements only. Some clones are missing; in checked studies, unresolved V genes explain under half, and the rest has no known cause. V, J and clone size derive from that table, while D and trimming were established from the DNA sequence. This sample lists roughly 17,000 clones; about 81% were detected once. Of the sample, around 13% falls within the top ten clones.

The material was unsorted PBMCs, obtained 0.3 years after starting antiretroviral therapy. This clonotype was sampled from a woman between 45 and 60 years old with HIV.

Read as DNA, the sequence is TGTGCCAGCAGCTCACGGACCGGGACACATAACTATGGCTACACCTTC. Its translation is CASSSRTGTHNYGYTF. The V gene is TRBV9 and the J gene is TRBJ1-2, with TRBD1 perhaps the D gene, on 6 matching bases. Looking up the germline V gene yields CDR1 SGDLS and CDR2 YYNGEE. The junction shows trimming of 4 bases on V and 1 base on J, plus 17 bases between the germline ends. The CDR3 spans 16 residues, from the cysteine through the phenylalanine. The retained sequence is limited to the CDR3, 48 bases, with the frame set at the first base.